This T cell receptor (beta chain) stems from a study of response to subunit inactivated influenza vaccine. Via MiXCR, TCRdb re-called the RT-PCR reads, giving one row per CDR3 protein. The sample has about 650,000 distinct CDR3 sequences, less than 20% seen once. This CDR3 contains 12 residues. Per germline, CDR1 LGHDT and CDR2 YNNKEL (reference sequence). The V gene end was trimmed by 6 bases and the J gene end by 9 bases; junction bases not matched to a gene: 3. The V and J genes are TRBV3-1 and TRBJ2-1, with TRBD2 matching 9 bases. This clonotype was obtained from a man in his forties or fifties who received an inactivated influenza vaccine. This material consisted of PBMCs from blood, taken 11 to 12 days after vaccination. As DNA, the CDR3 is TGTGCCAGCAGGAAACTAGCGGGTGAGCAGTTCTTC. Translated, it gives CASRKLAGEQFF.